The count of the clone carrying this TCR beta chain is one. The data belong to a study of blood T cell repertoires in COVID-19. Study in general: PBMCs, B-cell-depleted T cells, or T cells provided the cDNA or gDNA that made up the material.

The authors' processing: The authors estimated nucleated cell counts from reference gene primer amplification. Clones were sequenced by immunoSEQ multiplex PCR, and TCRdb holds only the in-frame ones, with some missing. V, J and clone size reflect that table, while D and trimming were determined from the DNA. The data hold about 140,000 clones, with 80% to 90% observed a single time. Sequencing input: peripheral blood. The TCR comes from a woman aged 45-60 years with acute or convalescent COVID-19.

CDR3 coding DNA: TGTGCCATCAGTGCAGGGGCGCTTCGTAATTCACCCCTCCACTTT. Protein sequence: CAISAGALRNSPLHF. This sequence joins TRBV10-3 and TRBJ1-6; a possible D gene is TRBD1 (6 bases). CDR1 is ENHRY, CDR2 SYGVKD, per germline. V lost 4 bases to trimming and J lost 6 bases, with 13 bases between them. The CDR3 runs to 15 residues.